This entry lists 3 T cell receptor beta chains sequenced from one sample in a study of early T cells in non-severe SARS-CoV-2 infection. TCRdb processed the 5' RACE reads anew with MiXCR; each CDR3 protein has one entry. The sample holds around 81,000 distinct CDR3 sequences, about 14% seen once. The sample comprised whole blood. The receptors here all came from an adult who was a healthcare worker with PCR-confirmed SARS-CoV-2 infection or an uninfected control (not recorded which).

This chain links TRBV7-2 with TRBJ2-3; 7 nucleotides match TRBD2. With V trimmed by 5 bases and J by 11 bases, 7 bases remained unmatched. CDR3 length equals 12 residues. Germline lookup yields CDR1 SGHTA and CDR2 FQGNSA. In DNA, the CDR3 is TGTGCCAGCAGCCCAGGACTAGTGGGGCAGTATTTT. It encodes CASSPGLVGQYF.

In this sample, this clonotype turned up a few times. The chain is built from TRBV6-2 or TRBV6-3 and TRBJ2-3; 12 nucleotides line up with TRBD1. Per the germline V gene, CDR1 is MNHEY and CDR2 is SVGEGT. This CDR3 contains 15 residues. Unmatched junction bases numbered 7, after V lost 7 bases and J lost 5 bases. Here the CDR3 reads CASTRDRGRGDTQYF. Written as DNA, the CDR3 is TGTGCCAGCACCAGGGACAGGGGGCGAGGAGATACGCAGTATTTT.

The chain has TRBV7-9 and TRBJ2-2; D is uncertain. With 4 bases removed from V and 0 bases from J, the gap between germline ends came to 18 bases. From germline, CDR1 is SEHNR and CDR2 FQNEAQ (reference sequence). The CDR3 loop spans 18 amino acids. DNA of the CDR3: TGTGCCAGCAGCTCCGGCCTGGGCGGCAACGCGAACACCGGGGAGCTGTTTTTT. Protein: CASSSGLGGNANTGELFF.